What follows are 17 T cell receptor beta chains derived from one specimen sequenced in a study of cytomegalovirus exposure and HLA in healthy donors. Primers for the PCR totalled 60 Vbeta and 13 Jbeta. TCRdb keeps only in-frame clones here, not all; method: immunoSEQ multiplex PCR. The table gives 100,000 to 150,000 clones; the top ten clones make up over 0.8% of it. Sequenced material: PBMCs. These receptors all stem from a man in his late teens or twenties in good health and CMV-seronegative.

The chain joins TRBV4-2 to TRBJ2-3; TRBD2 matches at 10 bases. The CDR3 covers 19 residues. The V gene end was trimmed by 1 base and the J gene end by 0 bases; junction bases not matched to a gene: 10. Germline V gene lookup returns CDR1 LGHNA and CDR2 YNFKEQ. The CDR3 DNA reads as TGTGCCAGCAGCCAAGGTAAGCGGGGGGGCAGGACTAGCACAGATACGCAGTATTTT. It is translated as CASSQGKRGGRTSTDTQYF.

The genes are TRBV5-8 and TRBJ1-2, with 8 nucleotides matching TRBD1. In germline, CDR1 is SGHTS, CDR2 YDEGEE. V dropped 0 bases and J dropped 4; count of bases not matched to a gene: 8. The CDR3 runs to 16 residues. The CDR3 sequence: CASSLAGQEIFYGYTF. CDR3 in DNA: TGTGCCAGCAGCTTGGCGGGACAGGAGATATTCTATGGCTACACCTTC. The variable domain in full, completed from reference TRBV5-8 and TRBJ1-2, reads EAGVTQSPTHLIKTRGQQATLRCSPISGHTSVYWYQQALGLGLQFLLWYDEGEERNRGNFPPRFSGRQFPNYSSELNVNALELEDSALYLCASSLAGQEIFYGYTFGSGTRLTVV.

This chain links TRBV13 with TRBJ2-5, with no clear D. Germline values: CDR1 PRHDT, CDR2 FYEKMQ (reference sequence). The V gene lost 5 bases and the J gene lost 4 bases, with 8 bases spanning the gap. The CDR3 runs 12 residues. CDR3 DNA: TGTGCCAGCAGCCCCCCGGGAGAGACCCAGTACTTC. Protein product: CASSPPGETQYF. The full variable domain, rest sourced from reference TRBV13 and TRBJ2-5, is AAGVIQSPRHLIKEKRETATLKCYPIPRHDTVYWYQQGPGQDPQFLISFYEKMQSDKGSIPDRFSAQQFSDYHSELNMSSLELGDSALYFCASSPPGETQYFGPGTRLLVL.

The rearrangement joins TRBV5-6 to TRBJ2-6, with D perhaps matching TRBD2 (5 bases). Trimming pared 2 bases from V and 2 bases from J, leaving 8 bases between. CDR1 SGHDT and CDR2 YYEEEE come from the germline V gene. This CDR3 contains 15 residues. The CDR3 DNA follows: TGTGCCAGCAGCTTTCGGCGGGCTGGGGCCAACGTCCTGACTTTC. Translating gives CASSFRRAGANVLTF. Drawing the rest from reference TRBV5-6 and TRBJ2-6, the complete variable domain is DAGVTQSPTHLIKTRGQQVTLRCSPKSGHDTVSWYQQALGQGPQFIFQYYEEEERQRGNFPDRFSGHQFPNYSSELNVNALLLGDSALYLCASSFRRAGANVLTFGAGSRLTVL.

The chain carries TRBV15 and TRBJ2-3, with TRBD2 as a possible D gene (6 bases). Germline V gives CDR1 LNHNV, CDR2 YYDKDF (reference sequence). The CDR3 is made up of 14 amino acids. Trimming cost V 1 base and J 2 bases, with 7 bases left between them. The CDR3 nucleotides are TGTGCCACCAGCAGAGCGGGGGTCACAGATACGCAGTATTTT. Translated: CATSRAGVTDTQYF.

J is TRBJ2-5 and V is TRBV18; D unclear. The ends were cut back, 5 bases at V and 5 bases at J, with 6 bases in the middle. This CDR3 region has 11 residues. The germline V gene has CDR1 KGHSH and CDR2 LQKENI. The CDR3 loop reads CASSSAETQYF. For the CDR3, the DNA is TGTGCCAGCTCATCCGCGGAGACCCAGTACTTC.

The V and J genes are TRBV5-1 and TRBJ2-1; D perhaps matches TRBD2 (5 bases). V was clipped by 0 bases and J by 2 bases, with 21 bases between them. This CDR3 region has 19 residues. Germline V gives CDR1 SGHRS, CDR2 YFSETQ. The chain's CDR3 is CASSLGLRFLRGPYNEQFF. CDR3 DNA: TGCGCCAGCAGCTTGGGACTAAGGTTTCTGCGAGGCCCCTACAATGAGCAGTTCTTC.

The chain couples TRBV5-1 to TRBJ2-7, with 7 positions matching TRBD1. V shed 5 bases and J 4 bases; nucleotides not matched to a gene: 6. The CDR3 has 13 amino acids. Looked up from germline, CDR1 is SGHRS and CDR2 is YFSETQ. CDR3 region: CASRQGSLYEQYF. The CDR3 nucleotides read TGCGCCAGCAGACAGGGGAGCTTATACGAGCAGTACTTC. Complete variable domain (other parts from reference TRBV5-1 and TRBJ2-7): KAGVTQTPRYLIKTRGQQVTLSCSPISGHRSVSWYQQTPGQGLQFLFEYFSETQRNKGNFPGRFSGRQFSNSRSEMNVSTLELGDSALYLCASRQGSLYEQYFGPGTRLTVT.

The chain employs TRBV6-5 and TRBJ2-7, with D possibly matching TRBD1 (6 bases). V was pared by 6 bases and J by 4 bases, with 13 bases between. This CDR3 spans 13 amino acids. CDR1 and CDR2 from the germline V gene are MNHEY and SVGAGI. The CDR3 nucleotides read TGTGCCAGCAGGGGTTCAGGGGTTTACGAGCAGTACTTC. This gives the protein CASRGSGVYEQYF.

This chain uses TRBV19 with TRBJ1-5; 8 nucleotides line up with TRBD1. The CDR3 has 15 amino acids. The germline V gene encodes CDR1 LNHDA and CDR2 SQIVND (reference sequence). The V and J ends lost 7 bases and 4 bases, in that order; junction bases with no gene match: 9. The CDR3 coding sequence is TGTGCCAGTACAATGACCAGGGGGCATAATCAGCCCCAGCATTTT. This codes for CASTMTRGHNQPQHF.

The J gene is TRBJ1-2, the V gene TRBV29-1; perhaps TRBD1 as D (6 bases). CDR1 SQVTM and CDR2 ANQGSEA come from the germline V gene. The CDR3 has 11 amino acids. V was pared by 5 bases and J by 8 bases, with 12 bases between. CDR3 amino acids: CSVMTGLGYTF. The CDR3 region has the DNA TGCAGCGTTATGACAGGATTAGGCTACACCTTC. Using reference TRBV29-1 and TRBJ1-2 for the parts outside the CDR3, the full variable domain is SAVISQKPSRDICQRGTSLTIQCQVDSQVTMMFWYRQQPGQSLTLIATANQGSEATYESGFVIDKFPISRPNLTFSTLTVSNMSPEDSSIYLCSVMTGLGYTFGSGTRLTVV.

The J gene is TRBJ2-2, the V gene TRBV14; D is unclear. This CDR3 is 17 amino acids long. The germline V gene encodes CDR1 SGHDN and CDR2 FVKESK. Trimming removed 0 bases at V and 5 bases at J, with 16 bases between. CDR3 residues: CASSQDLTAGETGELFF. Here the CDR3 DNA reads TGTGCCAGCAGCCAAGATTTAACGGCAGGCGAAACCGGGGAGCTGTTTTTT.

The chain has TRBV4-1 and TRBJ2-2; D is ambiguous. This CDR3 spans 13 amino acids. V was shortened by 1 base and J by 5 bases, with 5 bases between the two germline ends. From germline, CDR1 is MGHRA and CDR2 YSYEKL. The CDR3 bases are TGCGCCAGCAGCCAAGCCGGGACCGGGGAGCTGTTTTTT. It specifies CASSQAGTGELFF.

The V and J genes are TRBV4-2 and TRBJ1-5, with D unresolved. V lost 0 bases and J lost 11, with 11 bases in between. The germline V gene has CDR1 LGHNA and CDR2 YNFKEQ. The CDR3 runs 13 residues. CDR3 DNA sequence: TGTGCCAGCAGCCAAGATCCCATAGATACCCAGCATTTT. Its translation is CASSQDPIDTQHF.

J is TRBJ2-7 and V is TRBV11-3; D is unclear. With 1 base removed from V and 5 bases from J, the gap between germline ends came to 9 bases. CDR1 is SGHNT and CDR2 is YENEEA in the germline V gene. There are 13 residues in the CDR3. The CDR3 bases are TGTGCCAGCAGCTTAGGGCTAGTTGACGAGCAGTACTTC. Translated: CASSLGLVDEQYF.

In the case of this clone: The sample carries other DNA sequences with the same CDR3. The V gene is TRBV5-6, the J gene TRBJ1-2; the match to TRBD1 covers 7 bases. Germline V gene data show CDR1 as SGHDT and CDR2 as YYEEEE. The CDR3 length is 13 residues. The V segment lost 1 base and the J segment 9 bases; nucleotides outside the gene matches: 6. CDR3 in DNA: TGTGCCAGCAGCTTGTCCAGCAGGGGGAGCTACACCTTC. Its translation: CASSLSSRGSYTF.

The chain carries TRBV7-2 and TRBJ2-3, with 7 bases matching TRBD2. Trimming cost V 5 bases and J 2 bases; bases outside gene matches: 4. Germline V gene lookup returns CDR1 SGHTA and CDR2 FQGNSA. The CDR3 runs 14 residues. CDR3 region: CASSMGLFTDTQYF. The CDR3 DNA sequence: TGTGCCAGCAGCATGGGACTATTCACAGATACGCAGTATTTT. The full variable domain, its missing parts supplied by reference TRBV7-2 and TRBJ2-3, is GAGVSQSPSNKVTEKGKDVELRCDPISGHTALYWYRQSLGQGLEFLIYFQGNSAPDKSGLPSDRFSAERTGGSVSTLTIQRTQQEDSAVYLCASSMGLFTDTQYFGPGTRLTVL.